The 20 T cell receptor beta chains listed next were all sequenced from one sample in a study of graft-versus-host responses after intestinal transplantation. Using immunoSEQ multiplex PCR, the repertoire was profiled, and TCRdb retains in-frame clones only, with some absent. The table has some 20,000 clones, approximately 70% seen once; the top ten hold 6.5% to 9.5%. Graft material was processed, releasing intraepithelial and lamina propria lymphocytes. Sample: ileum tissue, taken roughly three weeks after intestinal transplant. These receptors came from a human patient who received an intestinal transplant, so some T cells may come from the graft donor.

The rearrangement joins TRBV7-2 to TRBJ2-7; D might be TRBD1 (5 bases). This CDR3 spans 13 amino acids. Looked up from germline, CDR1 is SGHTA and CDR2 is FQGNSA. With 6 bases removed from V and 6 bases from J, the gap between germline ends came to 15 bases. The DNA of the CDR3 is TGTGCCAGCAGTTTCTCTTTAAGGGGCGAGCAGTACTTC. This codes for CASSFSLRGEQYF.

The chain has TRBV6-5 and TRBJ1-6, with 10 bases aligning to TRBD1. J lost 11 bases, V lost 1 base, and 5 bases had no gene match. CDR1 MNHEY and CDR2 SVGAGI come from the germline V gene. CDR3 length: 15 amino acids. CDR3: CASSYLGTGVTPLHF. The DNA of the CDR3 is TGTGCCAGCAGTTACTTAGGGACAGGGGTTACACCCCTCCACTTT.

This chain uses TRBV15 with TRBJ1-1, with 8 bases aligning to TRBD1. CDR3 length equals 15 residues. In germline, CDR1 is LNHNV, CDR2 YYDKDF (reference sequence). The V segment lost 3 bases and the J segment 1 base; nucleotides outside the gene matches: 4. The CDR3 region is CATSRDTGGNTEAFF. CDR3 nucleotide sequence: TGTGCCACCAGCAGGGACACAGGGGGGAACACTGAAGCTTTCTTT.

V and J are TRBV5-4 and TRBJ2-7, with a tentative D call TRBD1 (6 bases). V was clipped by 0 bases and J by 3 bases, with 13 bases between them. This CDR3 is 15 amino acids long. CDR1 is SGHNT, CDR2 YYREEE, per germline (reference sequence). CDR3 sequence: CASSLEPRGLYEQYF. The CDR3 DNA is TGTGCCAGCAGCTTGGAACCCAGGGGCCTCTACGAGCAGTACTTC.

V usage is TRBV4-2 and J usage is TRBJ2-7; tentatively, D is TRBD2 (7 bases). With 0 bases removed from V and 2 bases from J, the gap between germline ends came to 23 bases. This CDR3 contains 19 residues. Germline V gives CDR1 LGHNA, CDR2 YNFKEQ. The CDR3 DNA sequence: TGTGCCAGCAGCCAAGATCGGGTTTTGGGGGGGGGCCCCACCTACGAGCAGTACTTC. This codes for CASSQDRVLGGGPTYEQYF.

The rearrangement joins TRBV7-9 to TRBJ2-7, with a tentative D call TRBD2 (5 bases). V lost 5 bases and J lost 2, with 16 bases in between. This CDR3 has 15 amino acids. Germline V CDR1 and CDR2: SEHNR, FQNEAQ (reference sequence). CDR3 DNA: TGTGCCAGCAGCCCGCTAAGGACGGGAACCTACGAGCAGTACTTC. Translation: CASSPLRTGTYEQYF.

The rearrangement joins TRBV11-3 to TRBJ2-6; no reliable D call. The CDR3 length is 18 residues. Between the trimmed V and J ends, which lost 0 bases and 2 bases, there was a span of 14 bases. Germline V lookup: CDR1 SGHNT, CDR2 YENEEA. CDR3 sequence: CASSLDWPQYPGANVLTF. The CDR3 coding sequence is TGTGCCAGCAGCTTAGATTGGCCCCAATACCCTGGGGCCAACGTCCTGACTTTC.

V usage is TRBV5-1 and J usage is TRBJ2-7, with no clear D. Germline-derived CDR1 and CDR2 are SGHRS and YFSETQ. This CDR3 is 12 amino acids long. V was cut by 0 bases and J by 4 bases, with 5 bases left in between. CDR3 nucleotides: TGCGCCAGCAGCTTGGACTGGTACGAGCAGTACTTC. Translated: CASSLDWYEQYF.

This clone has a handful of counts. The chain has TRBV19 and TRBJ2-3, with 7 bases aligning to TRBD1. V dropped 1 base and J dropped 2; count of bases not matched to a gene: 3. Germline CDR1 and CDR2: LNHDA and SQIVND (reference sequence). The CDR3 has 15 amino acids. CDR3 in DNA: TGTGCCAGTAGTATAGGACAGGGACACACAGATACGCAGTATTTT. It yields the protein CASSIGQGHTDTQYF.

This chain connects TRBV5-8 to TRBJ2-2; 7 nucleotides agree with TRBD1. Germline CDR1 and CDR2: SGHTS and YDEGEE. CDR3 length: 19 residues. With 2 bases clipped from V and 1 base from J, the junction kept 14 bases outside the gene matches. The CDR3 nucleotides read TGTGCCAGCAGCTTCGAGGACCTACAGGGGTGGGGGAACACCGGGGAGCTGTTTTTT. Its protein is CASSFEDLQGWGNTGELFF.

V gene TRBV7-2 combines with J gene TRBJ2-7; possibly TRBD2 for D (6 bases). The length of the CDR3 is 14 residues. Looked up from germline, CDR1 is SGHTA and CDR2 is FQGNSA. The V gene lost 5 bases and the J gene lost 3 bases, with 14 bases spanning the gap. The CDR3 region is CASSAGAGYYEQYF. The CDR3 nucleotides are TGTGCCAGCAGCGCTGGGGCGGGGTACTACGAGCAGTACTTC.

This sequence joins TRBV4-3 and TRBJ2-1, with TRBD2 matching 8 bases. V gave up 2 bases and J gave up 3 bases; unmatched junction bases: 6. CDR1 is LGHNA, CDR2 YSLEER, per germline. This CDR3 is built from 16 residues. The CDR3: CASSQLPGGDYNEQFF. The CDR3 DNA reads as TGCGCCAGCAGCCAACTCCCGGGGGGGGACTACAATGAGCAGTTCTTC.

The CDR3 nucleotides are TGTGCCAGCAGTTTATCGGGACAGCATTTTTCCTATAATTCACCCCTCCACTTT. It is translated as CASSLSGQHFSYNSPLHF. The rearrangement links TRBV27 to TRBJ1-6; 7 positions match TRBD1. The trim removed 0 bases at V and 1 base at J, leaving 6 bases unmatched. From germline, CDR1 is MNHEY and CDR2 SMNVEV (reference sequence). The CDR3 contains 18 residues.

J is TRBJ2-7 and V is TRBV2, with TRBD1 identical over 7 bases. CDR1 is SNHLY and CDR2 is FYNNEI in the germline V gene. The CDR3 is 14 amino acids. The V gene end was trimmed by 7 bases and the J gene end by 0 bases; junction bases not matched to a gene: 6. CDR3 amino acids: CASIDPGGSYEQYF. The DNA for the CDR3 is TGTGCCAGCATCGACCCAGGGGGCTCCTACGAGCAGTACTTC.

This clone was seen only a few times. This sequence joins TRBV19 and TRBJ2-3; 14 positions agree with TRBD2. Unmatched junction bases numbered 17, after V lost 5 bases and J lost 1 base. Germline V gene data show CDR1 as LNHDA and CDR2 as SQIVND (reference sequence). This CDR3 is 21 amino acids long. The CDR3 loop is CASSPLGETSGRDLGTDTQYF. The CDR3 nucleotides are TGTGCCAGTAGTCCCCTGGGGGAGACTAGCGGGAGGGATCTCGGCACAGATACGCAGTATTTT.

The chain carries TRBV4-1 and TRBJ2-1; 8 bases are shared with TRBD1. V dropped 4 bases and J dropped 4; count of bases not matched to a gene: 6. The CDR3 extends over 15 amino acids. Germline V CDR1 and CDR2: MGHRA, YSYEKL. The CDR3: CASSPGQGQYNEQFF. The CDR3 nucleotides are TGCGCCAGCAGCCCTGGACAGGGTCAATACAATGAGCAGTTCTTC.

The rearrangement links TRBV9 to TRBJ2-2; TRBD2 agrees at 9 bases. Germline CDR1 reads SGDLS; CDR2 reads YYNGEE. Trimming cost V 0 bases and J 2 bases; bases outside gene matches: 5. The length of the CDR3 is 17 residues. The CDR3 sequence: CASSVAVAGDNTGELFF. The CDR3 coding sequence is TGTGCCAGCAGCGTAGCTGTAGCGGGGGATAACACCGGGGAGCTGTTTTTT. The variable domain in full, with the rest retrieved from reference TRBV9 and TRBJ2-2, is DSGVTQTPKHLITATGQRVTLRCSPRSGDLSVYWYQQSLDQGLQFLIQYYNGEERAKGNILERFSAQQFPDLHSELNLSSLELGDSALYFCASSVAVAGDNTGELFFGEGSRLTVL.

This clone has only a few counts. The CDR3 region is CASSLDGGPGELFF. CDR3 DNA sequence: TGTGCCAGCAGCTTGGACGGGGGGCCCGGGGAGCTGTTTTTT. V and J are TRBV5-4 and TRBJ2-2; a possible D gene is TRBD2 (7 bases). Trimming removed 0 bases from V and 6 bases from J, with 9 bases in between. The CDR3 runs 14 residues. CDR1 is SGHNT and CDR2 is YYREEE in the germline V gene (reference sequence).

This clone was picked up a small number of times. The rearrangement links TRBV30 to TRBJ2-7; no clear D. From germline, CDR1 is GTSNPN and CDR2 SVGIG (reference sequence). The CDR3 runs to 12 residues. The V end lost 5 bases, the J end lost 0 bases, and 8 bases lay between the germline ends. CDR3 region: CAWDTDSYEQYF. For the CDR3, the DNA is TGTGCCTGGGACACCGACTCCTACGAGCAGTACTTC.

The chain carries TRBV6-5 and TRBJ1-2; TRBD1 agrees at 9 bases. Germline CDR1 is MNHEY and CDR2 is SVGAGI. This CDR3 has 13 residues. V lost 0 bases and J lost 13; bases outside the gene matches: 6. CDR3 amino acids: CASSYSIRDRVTF. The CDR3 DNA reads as TGTGCCAGCAGTTACTCGATCCGGGACAGGGTCACCTTC.